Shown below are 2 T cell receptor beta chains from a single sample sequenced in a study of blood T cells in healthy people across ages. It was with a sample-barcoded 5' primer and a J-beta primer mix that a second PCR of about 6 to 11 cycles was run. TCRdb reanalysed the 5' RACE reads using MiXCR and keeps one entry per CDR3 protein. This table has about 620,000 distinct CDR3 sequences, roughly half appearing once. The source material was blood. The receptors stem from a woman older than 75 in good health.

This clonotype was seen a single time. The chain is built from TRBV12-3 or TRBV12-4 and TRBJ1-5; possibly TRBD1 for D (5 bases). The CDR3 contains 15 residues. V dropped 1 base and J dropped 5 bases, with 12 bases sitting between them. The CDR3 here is CASSLGTGGDQPQHF. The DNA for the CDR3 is TGTGCCAGCAGTTTAGGGACGGGAGGGGATCAGCCCCAGCATTTT.

The CDR3 DNA reads as TGCGCCAGCAGCTCCGTCGGGACTGGCGATGAGCAGTTCTTC. Protein sequence: CASSSVGTGDEQFF. The V and J genes are TRBV5-1 and TRBJ2-1, with a possible D match to TRBD2 (6 bases). V lost 3 bases to trimming and J lost 8 bases, with 15 bases between them. Germline CDR1 is SGHRS and CDR2 is YFSETQ. The CDR3 consists of 14 residues.